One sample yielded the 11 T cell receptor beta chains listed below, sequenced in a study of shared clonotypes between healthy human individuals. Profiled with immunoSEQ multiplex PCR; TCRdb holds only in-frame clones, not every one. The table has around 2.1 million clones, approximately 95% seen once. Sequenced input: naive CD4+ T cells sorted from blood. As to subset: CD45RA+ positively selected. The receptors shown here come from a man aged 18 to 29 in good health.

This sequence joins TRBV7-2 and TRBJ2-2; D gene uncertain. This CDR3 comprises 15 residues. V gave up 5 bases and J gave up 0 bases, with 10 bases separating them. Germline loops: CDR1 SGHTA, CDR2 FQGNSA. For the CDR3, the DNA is TGTGCCAGCAGCATCGTATACGCGAACACCGGGGAGCTGTTTTTT. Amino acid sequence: CASSIVYANTGELFF.

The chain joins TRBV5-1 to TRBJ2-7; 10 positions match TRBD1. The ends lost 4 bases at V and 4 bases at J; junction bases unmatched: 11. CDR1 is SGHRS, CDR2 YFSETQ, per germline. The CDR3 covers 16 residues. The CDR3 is CASSPDRGLFVYEQYF. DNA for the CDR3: TGCGCCAGCAGCCCCGACAGGGGGCTATTTGTGTACGAGCAGTACTTC.

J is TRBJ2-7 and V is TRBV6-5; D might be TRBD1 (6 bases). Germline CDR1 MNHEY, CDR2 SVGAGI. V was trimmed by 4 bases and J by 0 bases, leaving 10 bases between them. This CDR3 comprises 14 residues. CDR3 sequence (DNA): TGTGCCAGCAGTTCAGTCAGGGGCTCCTACGAGCAGTACTTC. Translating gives CASSSVRGSYEQYF.

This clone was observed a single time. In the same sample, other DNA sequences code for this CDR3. CDR3 bases: TGTGCCAGCAGCTTGGTGGCCGATCAAGAGACCCAGTACTTC. Its protein product is CASSLVADQETQYF. This chain links TRBV5-4 with TRBJ2-5; D is unresolved. Germline CDR1 and CDR2: SGHNT and YYREEE (reference sequence). The CDR3 extends over 14 amino acids. Trimming pared 0 bases from V and 2 bases from J, leaving 8 bases between.

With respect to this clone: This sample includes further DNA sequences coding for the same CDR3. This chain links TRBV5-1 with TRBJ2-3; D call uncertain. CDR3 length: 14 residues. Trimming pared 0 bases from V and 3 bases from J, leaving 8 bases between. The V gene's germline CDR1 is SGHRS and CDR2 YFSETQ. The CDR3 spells CASSLGGRTDTQYF. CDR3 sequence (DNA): TGCGCCAGCAGCTTGGGAGGCAGAACAGATACGCAGTATTTT.

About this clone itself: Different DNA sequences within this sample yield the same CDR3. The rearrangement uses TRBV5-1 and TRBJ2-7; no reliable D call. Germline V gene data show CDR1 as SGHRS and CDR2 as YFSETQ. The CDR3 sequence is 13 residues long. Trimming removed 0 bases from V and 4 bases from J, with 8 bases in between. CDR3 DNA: TGCGCCAGCAGCTTGGAGGCCTCATACGAGCAGTACTTC. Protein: CASSLEASYEQYF.

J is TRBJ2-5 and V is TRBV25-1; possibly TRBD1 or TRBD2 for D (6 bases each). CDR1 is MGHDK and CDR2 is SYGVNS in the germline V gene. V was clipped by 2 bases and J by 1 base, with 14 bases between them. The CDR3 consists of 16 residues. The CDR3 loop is CASSEATGRTQETQYF. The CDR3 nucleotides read TGTGCCAGCAGTGAAGCTACAGGGAGGACCCAAGAGACCCAGTACTTC.

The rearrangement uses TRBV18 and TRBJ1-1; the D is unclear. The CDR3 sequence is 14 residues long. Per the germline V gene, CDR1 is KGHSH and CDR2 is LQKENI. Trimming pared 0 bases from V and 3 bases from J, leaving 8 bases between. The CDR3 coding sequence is TGTGCCAGCTCACCACCGTTAGCCGACACTGAAGCTTTCTTT. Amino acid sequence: CASSPPLADTEAFF. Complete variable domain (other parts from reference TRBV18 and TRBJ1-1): NAGVMQNPRHLVRRRGQEARLRCSPMKGHSHVYWYRQLPEEGLKFMVYLQKENIIDESGMPKERFSAEFPKEGPSILRIQQVVRGDSAAYFCASSPPLADTEAFFGQGTRLTVV.

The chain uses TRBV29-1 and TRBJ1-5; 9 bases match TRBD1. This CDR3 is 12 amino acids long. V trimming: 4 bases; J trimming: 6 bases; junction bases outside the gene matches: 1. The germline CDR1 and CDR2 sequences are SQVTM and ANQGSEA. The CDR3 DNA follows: TGCAGCGTTGGGACAGGGGTTCAGCCCCAGCATTTT. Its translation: CSVGTGVQPQHF.

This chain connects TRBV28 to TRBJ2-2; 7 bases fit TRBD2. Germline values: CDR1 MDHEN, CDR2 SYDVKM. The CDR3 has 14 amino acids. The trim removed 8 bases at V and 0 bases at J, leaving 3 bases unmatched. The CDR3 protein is CASGAGANTGELFF. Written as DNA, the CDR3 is TGTGCCAGCGGGGCGGGGGCGAACACCGGGGAGCTGTTTTTT.

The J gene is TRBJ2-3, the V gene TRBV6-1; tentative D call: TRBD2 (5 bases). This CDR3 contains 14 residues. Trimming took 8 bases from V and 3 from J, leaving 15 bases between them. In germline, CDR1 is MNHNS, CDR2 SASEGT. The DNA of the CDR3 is TGTGCCAGCCATGACCGGGGTACGACAGATACGCAGTATTTT. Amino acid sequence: CASHDRGTTDTQYF.